This TCR beta chain stems from a study of blood T cells in healthy people across ages. Extraction of total RNA produced a minimum of 5.5 micrograms from each sample. Unmatched junction bases numbered 4, after V lost 3 bases and J lost 8 bases. The CDR3 runs to 14 residues. Germline V gene sequence: CDR1 SGHTA, CDR2 FQGNSA. Together with a sample-barcoded 5' primer, a J-beta primer mix was included in a second PCR lasting about 6 to 12 cycles. Every individual sample yielded 2.5 million or more paired-end reads (each containing CDR3). One entry per CDR3 protein, called by TCRdb with MiXCR from the 5' RACE reads. Of about 1.8 million distinct CDR3 sequences in the sample, less than 50% were seen once.

This receptor was identified in a woman aged 40 to 49 in good health. Material for sequencing was blood. The V and J genes are TRBV7-2 and TRBJ2-3; 11 nucleotides align to TRBD2. DNA for the CDR3: TGTGCCAGCAGCTTGGGACTAGCGGTCCGTACGCAGTATTTT. Protein: CASSLGLAVRTQYF.